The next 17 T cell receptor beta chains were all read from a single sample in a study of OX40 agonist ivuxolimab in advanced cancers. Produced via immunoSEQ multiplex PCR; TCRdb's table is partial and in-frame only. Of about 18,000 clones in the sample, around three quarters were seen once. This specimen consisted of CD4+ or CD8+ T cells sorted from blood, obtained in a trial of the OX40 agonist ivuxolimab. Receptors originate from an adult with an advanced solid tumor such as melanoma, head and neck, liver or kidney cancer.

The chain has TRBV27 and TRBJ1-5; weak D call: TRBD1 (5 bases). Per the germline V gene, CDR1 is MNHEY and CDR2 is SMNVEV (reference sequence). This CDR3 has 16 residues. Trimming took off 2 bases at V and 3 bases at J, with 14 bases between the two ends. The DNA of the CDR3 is TGTGCCAGCAGTTTAGGGTGGGGGAGTAACAATCAGCCCCAGCATTTT. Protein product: CASSLGWGSNNQPQHF.

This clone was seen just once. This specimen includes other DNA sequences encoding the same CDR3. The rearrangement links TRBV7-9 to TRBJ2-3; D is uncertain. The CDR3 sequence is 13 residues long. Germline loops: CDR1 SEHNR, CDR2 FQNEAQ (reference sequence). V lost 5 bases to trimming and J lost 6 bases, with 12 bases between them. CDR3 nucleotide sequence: TGTGCCAGCAGCCGTCCGGATCGGGATACGCAGTATTTT. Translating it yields CASSRPDRDTQYF.

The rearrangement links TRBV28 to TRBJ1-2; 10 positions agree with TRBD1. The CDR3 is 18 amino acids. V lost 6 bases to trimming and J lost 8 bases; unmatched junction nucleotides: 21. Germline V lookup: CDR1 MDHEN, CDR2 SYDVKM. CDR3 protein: CASSFNRDRGNWWEGYTF. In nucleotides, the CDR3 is TGTGCCAGCAGCTTCAACCGGGACAGGGGAAATTGGTGGGAAGGCTACACCTTC.

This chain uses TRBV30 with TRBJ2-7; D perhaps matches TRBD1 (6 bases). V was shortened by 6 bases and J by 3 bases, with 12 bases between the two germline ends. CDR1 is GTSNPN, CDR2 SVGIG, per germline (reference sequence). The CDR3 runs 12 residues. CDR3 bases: TGTGCCTGCTGGGACACCGGCTACGAGCAGTACTTC. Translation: CACWDTGYEQYF. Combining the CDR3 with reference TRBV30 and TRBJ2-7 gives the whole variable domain SQTIHQWPATLVQPVGSPLSLECTVEGTSNPNLYWYRQAAGRGLQLLFYSVGIGQISSEVPQNLSASRPQDRQFILSSKKLLLSDSGFYLCACWDTGYEQYFGPGTRLTVT.

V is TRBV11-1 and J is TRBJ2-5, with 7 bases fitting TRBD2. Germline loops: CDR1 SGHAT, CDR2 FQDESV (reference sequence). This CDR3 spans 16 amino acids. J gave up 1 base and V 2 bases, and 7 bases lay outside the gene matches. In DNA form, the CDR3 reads TGTGCCAGCAGCTTATTGGGTAGCGGGCCCCAAGAGACCCAGTACTTC. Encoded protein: CASSLLGSGPQETQYF.

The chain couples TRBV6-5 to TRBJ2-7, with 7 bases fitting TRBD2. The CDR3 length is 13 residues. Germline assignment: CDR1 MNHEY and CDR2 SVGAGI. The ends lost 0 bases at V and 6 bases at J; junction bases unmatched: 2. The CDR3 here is CASSYSGGGEQYF. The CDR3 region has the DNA TGTGCCAGCAGTTACTCGGGGGGGGGCGAGCAGTACTTC.

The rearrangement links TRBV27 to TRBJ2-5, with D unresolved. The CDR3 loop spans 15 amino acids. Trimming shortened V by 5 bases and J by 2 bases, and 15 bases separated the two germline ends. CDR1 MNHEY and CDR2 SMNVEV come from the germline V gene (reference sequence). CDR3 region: CASSMDGWVQETQYF. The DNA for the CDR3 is TGTGCCAGCAGTATGGACGGGTGGGTTCAAGAGACCCAGTACTTC.

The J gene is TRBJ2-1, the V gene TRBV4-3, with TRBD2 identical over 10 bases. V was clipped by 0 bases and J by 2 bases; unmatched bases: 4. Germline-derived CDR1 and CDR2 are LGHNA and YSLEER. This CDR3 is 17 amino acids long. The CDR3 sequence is CASSQDITSGTYNEQFF. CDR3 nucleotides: TGCGCCAGCAGCCAAGATATTACTAGCGGGACCTACAATGAGCAGTTCTTC.

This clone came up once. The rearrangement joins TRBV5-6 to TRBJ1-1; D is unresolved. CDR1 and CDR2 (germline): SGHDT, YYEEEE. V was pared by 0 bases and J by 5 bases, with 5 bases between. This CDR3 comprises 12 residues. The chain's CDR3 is CASSLGPTEAFF. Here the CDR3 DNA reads TGTGCCAGCAGCTTGGGTCCTACTGAAGCTTTCTTT.

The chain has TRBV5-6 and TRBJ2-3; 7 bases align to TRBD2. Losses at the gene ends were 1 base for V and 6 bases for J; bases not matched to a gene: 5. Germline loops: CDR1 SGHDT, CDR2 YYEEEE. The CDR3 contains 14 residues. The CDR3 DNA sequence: TGTGCCAGCAGCTTGCCTCTCGGGAGGGATACGCAGTATTTT. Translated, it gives CASSLPLGRDTQYF. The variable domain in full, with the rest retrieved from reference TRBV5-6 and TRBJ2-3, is DAGVTQSPTHLIKTRGQQVTLRCSPKSGHDTVSWYQQALGQGPQFIFQYYEEEERQRGNFPDRFSGHQFPNYSSELNVNALLLGDSALYLCASSLPLGRDTQYFGPGTRLTVL.

The CDR3 sequence: CASSPSIGTGLNTEAFF. CDR3 coding DNA: TGTGCCAGCAGCCCTAGTATCGGGACAGGACTGAACACTGAAGCTTTCTTT. The chain links TRBV7-9 to TRBJ1-1; 8 bases align to TRBD1. Losses at the gene ends were 5 bases for V and 0 bases for J; bases not matched to a gene: 11. Germline loops: CDR1 SEHNR, CDR2 FQNEAQ (reference sequence). This CDR3 is 17 amino acids long.

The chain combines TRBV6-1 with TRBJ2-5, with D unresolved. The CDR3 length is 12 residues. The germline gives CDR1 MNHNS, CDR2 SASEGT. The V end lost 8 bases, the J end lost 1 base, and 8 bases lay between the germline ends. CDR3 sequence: CASLGFQETQYF. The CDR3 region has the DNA TGTGCCAGCCTAGGCTTCCAAGAGACCCAGTACTTC.

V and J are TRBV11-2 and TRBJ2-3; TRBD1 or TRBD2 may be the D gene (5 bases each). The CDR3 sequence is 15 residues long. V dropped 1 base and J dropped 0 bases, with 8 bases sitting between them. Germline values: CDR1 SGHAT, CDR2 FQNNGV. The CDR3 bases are TGTGCCAGCAGCTTAGGAGGGGCTAGCACAGATACGCAGTATTTT. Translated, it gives CASSLGGASTDTQYF.

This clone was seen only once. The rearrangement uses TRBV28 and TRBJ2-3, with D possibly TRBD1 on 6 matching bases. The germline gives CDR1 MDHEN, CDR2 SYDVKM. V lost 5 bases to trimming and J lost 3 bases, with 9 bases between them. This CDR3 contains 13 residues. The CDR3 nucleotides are TGTGCCAGCAGTCCGACAGGTACAGATACGCAGTATTTT. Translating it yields CASSPTGTDTQYF.

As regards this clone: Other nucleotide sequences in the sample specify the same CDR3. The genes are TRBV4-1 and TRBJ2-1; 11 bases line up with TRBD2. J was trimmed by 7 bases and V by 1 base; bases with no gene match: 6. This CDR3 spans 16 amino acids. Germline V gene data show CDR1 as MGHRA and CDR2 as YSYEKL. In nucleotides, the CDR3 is TGCGCCAGCAGCCAAGGACTAGCGGGGCCGCTAAATGAGCAGTTCTTC. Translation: CASSQGLAGPLNEQFF.

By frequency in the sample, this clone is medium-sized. CDR3 region: CASSVVAGLAGGELFF. CDR3 coding DNA: TGTGCCAGCAGCGTAGTAGCTGGACTAGCCGGCGGGGAGCTGTTTTTT. The J gene is TRBJ2-2, the V gene TRBV9; 8 bases line up with TRBD2. Germline assignment: CDR1 SGDLS and CDR2 YYNGEE. The J segment lost 7 bases and the V segment lost 0 bases, leaving 8 bases of the junction unmatched. The CDR3 sequence is 16 residues long. Together with reference TRBV9 and TRBJ2-2, the CDR3 gives the full variable domain: DSGVTQTPKHLITATGQRVTLRCSPRSGDLSVYWYQQSLDQGLQFLIQYYNGEERAKGNILERFSAQQFPDLHSELNLSSLELGDSALYFCASSVVAGLAGGELFFGEGSRLTVL.

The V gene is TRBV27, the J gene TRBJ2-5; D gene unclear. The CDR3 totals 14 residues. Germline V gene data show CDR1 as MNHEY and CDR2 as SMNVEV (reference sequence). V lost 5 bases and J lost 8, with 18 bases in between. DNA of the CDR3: TGTGCCAGCAGTCGGACCGAGGTGGGTCCTACCCAGTACTTC. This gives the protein CASSRTEVGPTQYF.